Below, 32 T cell receptor beta chains from the same sample are listed, as sequenced in a study of shared clonotypes between healthy human individuals. Assay: immunoSEQ multiplex PCR; the TCRdb copy retains only in-frame clones and omits some. The table records hundreds of thousands of clones, approximately 79% of them present only once. Material for sequencing was memory CD4+ T cells sorted from blood. As to subset: CD45RA-negative fraction. The receptors here all came from a woman aged 25 to 45 in good health.

The sample holds a few counts of this clone. The chain uses TRBV28 and TRBJ2-5, with D unresolved. Germline loops: CDR1 MDHEN, CDR2 SYDVKM. Trimming removed 1 base at V and 0 bases at J, with 15 bases between. The CDR3 consists of 17 residues. In nucleotides, the CDR3 is TGTGCCAGCAGTTTATTGGGTGGGCCAGGACACCAAGAGACCCAGTACTTC. This gives the protein CASSLLGGPGHQETQYF.

This clone occurred a few times. The CDR3 here is CASSLAPQRNEQFF. Written as DNA, the CDR3 is TGTGCCAGCAGCTTAGCCCCCCAAAGAAATGAGCAGTTCTTC. V usage is TRBV11-2 and J usage is TRBJ2-1, with no clear D. CDR3 length: 14 amino acids. The V end lost 1 base, the J end lost 7 bases, and 11 bases lay between the germline ends. CDR1 SGHAT and CDR2 FQNNGV come from the germline V gene.

The V gene is TRBV7-9, the J gene TRBJ1-2; D is undetermined. This CDR3 is built from 14 residues. CDR1 SEHNR and CDR2 FQNEAQ come from the germline V gene (reference sequence). V lost 3 bases, J lost 0 bases, and 8 bases lay in between. The chain's CDR3 is CASSLSGSNYGYTF. For the CDR3, the DNA is TGTGCCAGCAGCTTGTCTGGGTCTAACTATGGCTACACCTTC.

V and J are TRBV7-9 and TRBJ2-2; the match to TRBD2 covers 7 bases. Germline V CDR1 and CDR2: SEHNR, FQNEAQ (reference sequence). V shed 6 bases and J 1 base; nucleotides not matched to a gene: 5. The CDR3 is 15 residues long. CDR3 DNA sequence: TGTGCCAGCAGATCATCTAGCGGGAACACCGGGGAGCTGTTTTTT. Encoded protein: CASRSSSGNTGELFF.

The chain is built from TRBV19 and TRBJ1-5; perhaps TRBD1 as D (5 bases). Trimming removed 5 bases from V and 3 bases from J, with 8 bases in between. The CDR3 loop spans 13 amino acids. Germline V gene lookup returns CDR1 LNHDA and CDR2 SQIVND (reference sequence). The CDR3 protein is CASSLGDNQPQHF. CDR3 nucleotide sequence: TGTGCCAGTAGTCTGGGGGACAATCAGCCCCAGCATTTT.

The CDR3 region has the DNA TGCGCCAGCAGCAACGACCGGACTAGCGGTGTGGGAAACATTCAGTACTTC. Residues: CASSNDRTSGVGNIQYF. The chain carries TRBV10-2 and TRBJ2-4; 10 nucleotides match TRBD2. The CDR3 consists of 17 residues. Unmatched junction bases numbered 14, after V lost 6 bases and J lost 6 bases. Germline values: CDR1 WSHSY, CDR2 SAAADI.

The rearrangement uses TRBV2 and TRBJ2-1; TRBD2 aligns across 12 bases. The CDR3 length is 16 residues. From germline, CDR1 is SNHLY and CDR2 FYNNEI. With V trimmed by 7 bases and J by 3 bases, 7 bases remained unmatched. The CDR3 coding sequence is TGTGCCAGCACTGCGACTAGCGGGGGAAGCTACAATGAGCAGTTCTTC. It encodes CASTATSGGSYNEQFF.

V and J are TRBV10-3 and TRBJ2-3, with 8 positions matching TRBD2. The length of the CDR3 is 16 residues. The V segment lost 5 bases and the J segment 5 bases; nucleotides outside the gene matches: 12. Germline V gene sequence: CDR1 ENHRY, CDR2 SYGVKD. The CDR3 region is CAISPGAAGEGDTQYF. CDR3 sequence (DNA): TGTGCCATCAGTCCCGGGGCAGCGGGAGAGGGAGATACGCAGTATTTT.

This chain links TRBV19 with TRBJ2-7, with TRBD1 matching 9 bases. Germline CDR1 reads LNHDA; CDR2 reads SQIVND (reference sequence). The CDR3 has 16 amino acids. Trimming took 4 bases from V and 4 from J; bases not matched to a gene: 11. The CDR3 region is CASSTPGTGSSYEQYF. CDR3 nucleotide sequence: TGTGCCAGTAGTACGCCAGGGACAGGGAGTTCGTACGAGCAGTACTTC.

This clone came up once. This chain links TRBV6-1 with TRBJ1-1, with TRBD1 matching over 7 bases. The J segment lost 1 base and the V segment lost 3 bases, leaving 5 bases of the junction unmatched. CDR3 length equals 15 residues. Germline assignment: CDR1 MNHNS and CDR2 SASEGT. The CDR3 sequence: CASSDRGKANTEAFF. DNA for the CDR3: TGTGCCAGCAGTGACAGGGGGAAGGCGAACACTGAAGCTTTCTTT.

This chain connects TRBV28 to TRBJ2-7, with D possibly TRBD1 on 5 matching bases. The CDR3 covers 15 residues. Trimming left V 6 bases short and J 2 bases short, with 17 bases between. Germline loops: CDR1 MDHEN, CDR2 SYDVKM. CDR3 residues: CASRKQARPPYEQYF. In nucleotides, the CDR3 is TGTGCCAGCAGAAAACAGGCTCGTCCACCCTACGAGCAGTACTTC.

This chain links TRBV13 with TRBJ2-7; TRBD2 matches 13 bases. CDR3 length: 18 amino acids. CDR1 PRHDT and CDR2 FYEKMQ come from the germline V gene (reference sequence). Trimming cost V 5 bases and J 3 bases; bases outside gene matches: 13. In DNA, the CDR3 is TGTGCCAGCAGCAGGACTAGCGGGAGAGTTGGTATGGGCTACGAGCAGTACTTC. Amino acid sequence: CASSRTSGRVGMGYEQYF.

The V call is TRBV28, the J call TRBJ2-7; D uncertain. The CDR3 consists of 12 residues. Germline V gene data show CDR1 as MDHEN and CDR2 as SYDVKM. The V end lost 4 bases, the J end lost 5 bases, and 9 bases lay between the germline ends. The DNA of the CDR3 is TGTGCCAGCAGTTCCTTAACGGACGAGCAGTACTTC. Amino acids: CASSSLTDEQYF.

The rearrangement uses TRBV19 and TRBJ2-7; TRBD2 agrees at 10 bases. Germline V gene data show CDR1 as LNHDA and CDR2 as SQIVND (reference sequence). V was clipped by 1 base and J by 6 bases; unmatched bases: 6. CDR3 length: 15 residues. The CDR3: CASSIAGLASGEQYF. The CDR3 nucleotides read TGTGCCAGTAGTATAGCGGGACTAGCGTCGGGCGAGCAGTACTTC. The variable domain in full, completed from reference TRBV19 and TRBJ2-7, reads DGGITQSPKYLFRKEGQNVTLSCEQNLNHDAMYWYRQDPGQGLRLIYYSQIVNDFQKGDIAEGYSVSREKKESFPLTVTSAQKNPTAFYLCASSIAGLASGEQYFGPGTRLTVT.

The chain is built from TRBV5-6 and TRBJ1-2; 10 positions match TRBD1. From germline, CDR1 is SGHDT and CDR2 YYEEEE. V shed 5 bases, J shed 4 bases, and the junction held 5 bases outside the gene matches. The CDR3 has 14 residues. CDR3 in amino acids: CASSRDRGSYGYTF. CDR3 nucleotides: TGTGCCAGCAGTCGGGACAGGGGAAGCTATGGCTACACCTTC.

This sequence joins TRBV7-8 and TRBJ1-2, with unresolved D. This CDR3 has 15 residues. From germline, CDR1 is SGHVS and CDR2 FQNEAQ. V was shortened by 0 bases and J by 5 bases, with 13 bases between the two germline ends. CDR3 bases: TGTGCCAGCAGCTTAGCTTCCAGTCCGATATATGGCTACACCTTC. Its protein is CASSLASSPIYGYTF.

J is TRBJ1-1 and V is TRBV15, with a tentative D call TRBD1 (5 bases). Germline CDR1 LNHNV, CDR2 YYDKDF (reference sequence). The CDR3 spans 14 residues. Trimming stripped 0 bases from V and 7 bases from J, with 12 bases between. The CDR3 bases are TGTGCCACCAGCAGAGATGAACAGGTGCGTGAAGCTTTCTTT. Protein sequence: CATSRDEQVREAFF.

The chain employs TRBV27 and TRBJ2-3; TRBD1 aligns across 8 bases. The germline V gene has CDR1 MNHEY and CDR2 SMNVEV (reference sequence). With V trimmed by 11 bases and J by 2 bases, 6 bases remained unmatched. The CDR3 covers 13 residues. The CDR3: CAADREITDTQYF. The CDR3 coding sequence is TGTGCCGCGGACAGGGAAATCACAGATACGCAGTATTTT.

V is TRBV10-3 and J is TRBJ1-1; D may be TRBD1 (5 bases). V was shortened by 6 bases and J by 5 bases, with 19 bases between the two germline ends. The CDR3 totals 15 residues. The germline gives CDR1 ENHRY, CDR2 SYGVKD. CDR3: CAISLLGHRGTEAFF. The CDR3 DNA sequence: TGTGCCATCAGCCTCCTTGGACACCGAGGGACTGAAGCTTTCTTT.

The table lists this clone with many counts. The chain joins TRBV11-2 to TRBJ2-6; no clear D. V was pared by 6 bases and J by 2 bases, with 11 bases between. This CDR3 region has 15 residues. CDR1 and CDR2 from the germline V gene are SGHAT and FQNNGV. CDR3 protein: CASSRLITGANVLTF. DNA of the CDR3: TGTGCCAGCAGTCGATTGATCACTGGGGCCAACGTCCTGACTTTC.

This chain uses TRBV10-3 with TRBJ1-2; 9 positions match TRBD1. V lost 6 bases, J lost 5 bases, and 4 bases stayed unmatched. Germline V gene lookup returns CDR1 ENHRY and CDR2 SYGVKD. CDR3 size: 13 residues. CDR3 DNA sequence: TGTGCCATCAGCTCCGGGACAGGGTATGGCTACACCTTC. Translated: CAISSGTGYGYTF.

The chain carries TRBV6-6 and TRBJ1-4, with 10 bases identical to TRBD1. The trim removed 5 bases at V and 1 base at J, leaving 1 base unmatched. The CDR3 extends over 15 amino acids. The germline gives CDR1 MNHNY, CDR2 SVGAGI (reference sequence). The CDR3 sequence: CASSGQGGTNEKLFF. DNA of the CDR3: TGTGCCAGCAGTGGACAGGGGGGAACTAATGAAAAACTGTTTTTT.

The rearrangement uses TRBV14 and TRBJ1-2; 8 nucleotides line up with TRBD1. This CDR3 is built from 16 residues. Germline assignment: CDR1 SGHDN and CDR2 FVKESK. After removal of 2 bases from V and 7 bases from J, the junction contained 12 bases not matched to a gene. The CDR3 DNA reads TGTGCCAGCAGCCAAATCGATCGACAGGGGCAGGGTGGCTACACCTTC. Protein sequence: CASSQIDRQGQGGYTF.

The V and J genes are TRBV25-1 and TRBJ2-3, with D unresolved. Per germline, CDR1 MGHDK and CDR2 SYGVNS. This CDR3 comprises 16 residues. With 6 bases removed from V and 2 bases from J, the gap between germline ends came to 18 bases. The CDR3 sequence: CASRAPQEKDTDTQYF. The DNA of the CDR3 is TGTGCCAGCAGAGCCCCGCAGGAGAAGGACACAGATACGCAGTATTTT.

This clone showed up just a few times. This CDR3 is also generated by other DNA sequences in the sample. This rearrangement joins TRBV7-7 to TRBJ2-1; unclear D gene. V was shortened by 1 base and J by 4 bases, with 8 bases between the two germline ends. The germline V gene encodes CDR1 SSHAT and CDR2 FNYEAQ (reference sequence). CDR3 length equals 14 residues. CDR3 loop: CASSLEGLYNEQFF. The CDR3, as DNA: TGTGCCAGCAGCTTAGAGGGATTATACAATGAGCAGTTCTTC.

This clone was observed a single time. This chain joins TRBV25-1 and TRBJ2-5; D gene unclear. V lost 2 bases to trimming and J lost 5 bases, with 3 bases between them. Germline V gene sequence: CDR1 MGHDK, CDR2 SYGVNS. The CDR3 runs to 11 residues. The CDR3 here is CASSEVETQYF. CDR3 coding DNA: TGTGCCAGCAGTGAAGTGGAGACCCAGTACTTC.

The chain has TRBV6-1 and TRBJ1-4; possibly TRBD1 for D (5 bases). CDR1 and CDR2 (germline): MNHNS, SASEGT. Trimming stripped 2 bases from V and 12 bases from J, with 13 bases between. The CDR3 has 13 amino acids. The CDR3 sequence is CASSESRQGQLFF. CDR3 sequence (DNA): TGTGCCAGCAGTGAATCTCGGCAGGGTCAACTGTTTTTT.

This chain links TRBV6-5 with TRBJ2-5; the match to TRBD2 covers 9 bases. Trimming cost V 6 bases and J 2 bases; bases outside gene matches: 7. The CDR3 length is 15 residues. In germline, CDR1 is MNHEY, CDR2 SVGAGI. CDR3 sequence (DNA): TGTGCCAGCAGACGACTAGCGGAGGGGCAAGAGACCCAGTACTTC. This encodes CASRRLAEGQETQYF.

This clone was seen ten or more times. The chain recombines TRBV10-3 with TRBJ2-1; D possibly corresponds to TRBD2 (6 bases). The CDR3 consists of 14 residues. Per germline, CDR1 ENHRY and CDR2 SYGVKD. The V gene lost 0 bases and the J gene lost 10 bases, with 13 bases spanning the gap. CDR3 DNA sequence: TGTGCCATCAGTGAGTCGAGCACGGGGGACGAGCAGTTCTTC. It codes for CAISESSTGDEQFF.

The chain has TRBV7-8 and TRBJ2-7; D remains ambiguous. Trimming cost V 1 base and J 0 bases, with 7 bases left between them. The V gene's germline CDR1 is SGHVS and CDR2 FQNEAQ. This CDR3 contains 14 residues. In nucleotides, the CDR3 is TGTGCCAGCAGCTTAGGTCTTAGCTCCTACGAGCAGTACTTC. This codes for CASSLGLSSYEQYF.

The rearrangement links TRBV2 to TRBJ2-3; no clear D gene. V gave up 8 bases and J gave up 10 bases, with 4 bases separating them. Germline CDR1 and CDR2: SNHLY and FYNNEI. This CDR3 region has 8 residues. CDR3 protein: CASLSQYF. CDR3 in DNA: TGTGCCAGCCTCTCGCAGTATTTT.

The chain links TRBV4-2 to TRBJ1-2, with 8 positions matching TRBD1. The germline V gene has CDR1 LGHNA and CDR2 YNFKEQ. This CDR3 contains 14 residues. V shed 4 bases, J shed 7 bases, and the junction held 8 bases outside the gene matches. The CDR3 reads CASSPLTGVSGYTF. CDR3 nucleotide sequence: TGTGCCAGCAGCCCTTTGACAGGGGTCTCTGGCTACACCTTC.